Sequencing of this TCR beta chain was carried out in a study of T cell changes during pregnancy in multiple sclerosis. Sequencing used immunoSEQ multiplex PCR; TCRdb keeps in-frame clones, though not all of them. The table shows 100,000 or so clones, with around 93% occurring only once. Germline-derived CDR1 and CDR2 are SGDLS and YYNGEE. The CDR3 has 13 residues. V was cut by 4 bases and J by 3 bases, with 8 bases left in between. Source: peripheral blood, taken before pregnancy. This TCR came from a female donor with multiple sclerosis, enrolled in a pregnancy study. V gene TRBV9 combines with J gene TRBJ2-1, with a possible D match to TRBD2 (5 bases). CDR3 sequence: CASSLRDYNEQFF. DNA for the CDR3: TGTGCCAGCAGCCTCCGGGACTACAATGAGCAGTTCTTC.